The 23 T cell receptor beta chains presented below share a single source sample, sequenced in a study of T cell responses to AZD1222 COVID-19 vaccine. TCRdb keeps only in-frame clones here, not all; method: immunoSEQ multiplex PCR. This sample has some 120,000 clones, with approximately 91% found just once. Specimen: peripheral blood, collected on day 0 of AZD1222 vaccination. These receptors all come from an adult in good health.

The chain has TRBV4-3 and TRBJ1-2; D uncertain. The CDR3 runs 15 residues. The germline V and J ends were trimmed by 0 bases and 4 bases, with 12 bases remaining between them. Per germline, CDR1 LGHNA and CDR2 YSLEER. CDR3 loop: CASSQERQAGYGYTF. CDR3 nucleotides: TGCGCCAGCAGCCAAGAGAGGCAGGCGGGCTATGGCTACACCTTC.

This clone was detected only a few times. The CDR3 loop is CASSPTPSVGSYEQYF. CDR3 nucleotides: TGTGCCAGCAGCCCCACCCCTAGCGTTGGGTCCTACGAGCAGTACTTC. The V and J genes are TRBV9 and TRBJ2-7, with a possible D match to TRBD2 (6 bases). This CDR3 is built from 16 residues. With 4 bases removed from V and 1 base from J, the gap between germline ends came to 18 bases. CDR1 is SGDLS and CDR2 is YYNGEE in the germline V gene.

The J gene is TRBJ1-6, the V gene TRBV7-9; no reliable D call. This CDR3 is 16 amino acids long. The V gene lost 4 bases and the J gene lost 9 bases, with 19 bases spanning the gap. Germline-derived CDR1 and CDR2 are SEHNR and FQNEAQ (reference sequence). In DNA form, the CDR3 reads TGTGCCAGCAGCTCCAGTAGAGACCCCGAGCGTTCACCCCTCCACTTT. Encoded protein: CASSSSRDPERSPLHF.

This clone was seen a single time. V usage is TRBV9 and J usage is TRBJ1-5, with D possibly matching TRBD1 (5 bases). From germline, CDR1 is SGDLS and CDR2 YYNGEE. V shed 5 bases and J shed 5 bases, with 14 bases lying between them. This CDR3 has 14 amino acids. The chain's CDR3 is CASRSRVSYQPQHF. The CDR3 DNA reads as TGTGCCAGCAGAAGCAGGGTTTCGTATCAGCCCCAGCATTTT.

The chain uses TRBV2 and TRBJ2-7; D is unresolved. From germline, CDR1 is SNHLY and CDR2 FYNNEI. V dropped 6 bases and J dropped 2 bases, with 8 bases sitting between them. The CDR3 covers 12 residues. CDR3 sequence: CASRGNTYEQYF. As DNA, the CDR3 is TGTGCCAGCAGAGGGAACACCTACGAGCAGTACTTC.

CDR3 amino acids: CASSDSGTGYTGELFF. CDR3 sequence (DNA): TGTGCCAGCAGTGATTCCGGGACAGGGTACACCGGGGAGCTGTTTTTT. The V and J genes are TRBV6-1 and TRBJ2-2; 9 bases agree with TRBD1. Trimming removed 3 bases from V and 3 bases from J; junction bases left unmatched: 5. This CDR3 spans 16 amino acids. Germline CDR1 and CDR2: MNHNS and SASEGT.

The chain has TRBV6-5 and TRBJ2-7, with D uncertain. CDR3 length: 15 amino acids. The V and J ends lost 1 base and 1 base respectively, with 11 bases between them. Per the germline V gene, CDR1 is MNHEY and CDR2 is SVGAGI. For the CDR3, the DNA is TGTGCCAGCAGTTACTACCGAGATGGATCCTACGAGCAGTACTTC. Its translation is CASSYYRDGSYEQYF.

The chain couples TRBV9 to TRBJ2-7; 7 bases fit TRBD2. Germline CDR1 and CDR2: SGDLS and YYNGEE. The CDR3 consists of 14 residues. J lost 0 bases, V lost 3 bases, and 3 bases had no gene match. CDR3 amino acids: CASSAGGSSYEQYF. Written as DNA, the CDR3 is TGTGCCAGCAGCGCCGGGGGGAGCTCCTACGAGCAGTACTTC.

CDR3 nucleotide sequence: TGTGCCAGCAGTCCTAAGGCCGCTAGAGCAGATACGCAGTATTTT. Translated: CASSPKAARADTQYF. V usage is TRBV28 and J usage is TRBJ2-3, with unresolved D. Looked up from germline, CDR1 is MDHEN and CDR2 is SYDVKM. The V end lost 5 bases, the J end lost 4 bases, and 16 bases lay between the germline ends. This CDR3 contains 15 residues.

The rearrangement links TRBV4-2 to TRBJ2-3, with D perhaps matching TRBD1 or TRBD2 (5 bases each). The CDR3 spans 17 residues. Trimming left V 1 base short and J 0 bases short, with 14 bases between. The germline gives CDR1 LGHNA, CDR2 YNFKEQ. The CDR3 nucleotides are TGTGCCAGCAGCCAAGGGAATGGGGGTACGAGCACAGATACGCAGTATTTT. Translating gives CASSQGNGGTSTDTQYF.

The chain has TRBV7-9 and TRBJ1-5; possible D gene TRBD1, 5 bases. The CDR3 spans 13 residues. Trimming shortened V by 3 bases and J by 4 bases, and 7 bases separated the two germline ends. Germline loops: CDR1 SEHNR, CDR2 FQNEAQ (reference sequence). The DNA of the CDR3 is TGTGCCAGCAGCTTCGGGGGGAATCAGCCCCAGCATTTT. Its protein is CASSFGGNQPQHF.

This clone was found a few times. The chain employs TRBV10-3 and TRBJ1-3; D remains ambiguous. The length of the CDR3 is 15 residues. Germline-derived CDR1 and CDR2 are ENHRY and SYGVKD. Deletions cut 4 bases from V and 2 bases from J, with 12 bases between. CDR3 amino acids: CAISAQRVAGNTIYF. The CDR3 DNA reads TGTGCCATCAGTGCCCAACGGGTCGCTGGAAACACCATATATTTT.

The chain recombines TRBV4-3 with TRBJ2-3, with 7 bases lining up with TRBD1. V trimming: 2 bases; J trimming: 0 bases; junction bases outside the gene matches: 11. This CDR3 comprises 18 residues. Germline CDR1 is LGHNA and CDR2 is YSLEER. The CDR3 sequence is CASSQKHRGGSSTDTQYF. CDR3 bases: TGCGCCAGCAGCCAAAAACACAGGGGCGGGTCTAGCACAGATACGCAGTATTTT.

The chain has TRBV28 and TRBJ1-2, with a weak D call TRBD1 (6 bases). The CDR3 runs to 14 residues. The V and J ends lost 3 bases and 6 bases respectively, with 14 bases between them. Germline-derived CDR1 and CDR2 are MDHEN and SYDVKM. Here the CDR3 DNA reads TGTGCCAGCAGTTTCGTAGGGGGGGCGGATGGCTACACCTTC. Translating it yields CASSFVGGADGYTF.

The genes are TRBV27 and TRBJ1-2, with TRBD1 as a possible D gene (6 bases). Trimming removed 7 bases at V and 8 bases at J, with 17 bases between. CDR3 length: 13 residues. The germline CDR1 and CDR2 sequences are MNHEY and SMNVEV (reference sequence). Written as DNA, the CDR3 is TGTGCCAGCACCCCTCAGGGGCGGCAAGGCTACACCTTC. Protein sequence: CASTPQGRQGYTF.

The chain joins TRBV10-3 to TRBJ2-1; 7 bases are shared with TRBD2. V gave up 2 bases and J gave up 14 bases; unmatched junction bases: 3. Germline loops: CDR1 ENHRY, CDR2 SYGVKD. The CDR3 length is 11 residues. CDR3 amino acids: CAISESGEEFF. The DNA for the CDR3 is TGTGCCATCAGTGAGAGCGGGGAGGAGTTCTTC.

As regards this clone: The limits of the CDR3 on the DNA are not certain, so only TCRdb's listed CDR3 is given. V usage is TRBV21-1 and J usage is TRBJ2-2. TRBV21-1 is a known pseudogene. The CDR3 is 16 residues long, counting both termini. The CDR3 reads CASSKEFGAGTGELFF.

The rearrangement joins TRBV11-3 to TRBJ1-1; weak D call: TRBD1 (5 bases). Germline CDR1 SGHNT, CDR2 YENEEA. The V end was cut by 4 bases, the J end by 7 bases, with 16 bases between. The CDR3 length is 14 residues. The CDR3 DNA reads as TGTGCCAGCAGCTCCCGGCGAGGGGTAGATGAAGCTTTCTTT. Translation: CASSSRRGVDEAFF.

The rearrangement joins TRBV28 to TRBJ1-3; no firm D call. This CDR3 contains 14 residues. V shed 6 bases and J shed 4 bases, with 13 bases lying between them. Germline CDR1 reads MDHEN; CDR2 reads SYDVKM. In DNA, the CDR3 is TGTGCCAGCAGCGACGTCTTGGAAGGAAACACCATATATTTT. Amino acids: CASSDVLEGNTIYF.

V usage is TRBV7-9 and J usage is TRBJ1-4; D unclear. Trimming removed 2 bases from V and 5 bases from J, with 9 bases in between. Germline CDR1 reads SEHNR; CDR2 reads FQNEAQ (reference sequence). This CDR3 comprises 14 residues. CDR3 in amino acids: CASSLSSENEKLFF. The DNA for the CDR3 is TGTGCCAGCAGCTTATCGTCAGAGAATGAAAAACTGTTTTTT. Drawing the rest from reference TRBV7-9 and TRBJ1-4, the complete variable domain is DTGVSQNPRHKITKRGQNVTFRCDPISEHNRLYWYRQTLGQGPEFLTYFQNEAQLEKSRLLSDRFSAERPKGSFSTLEIQRTEQGDSAMYLCASSLSSENEKLFFGSGTQLSVL.

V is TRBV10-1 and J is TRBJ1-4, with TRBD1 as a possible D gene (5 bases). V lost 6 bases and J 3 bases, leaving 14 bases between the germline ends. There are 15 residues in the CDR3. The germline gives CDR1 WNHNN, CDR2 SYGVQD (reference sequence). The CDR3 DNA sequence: TGCGCCAGCAGAGTACCCGGGGGGGCTAATGAAAAACTGTTTTTT. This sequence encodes CASRVPGGANEKLFF.

CDR3 protein: CASSSEGGAEDTQYF. CDR3 DNA sequence: TGTGCCAGCAGCTCGGAGGGGGGGGCCGAAGATACGCAGTATTTT. The chain combines TRBV7-8 with TRBJ2-3; D perhaps matches TRBD2 (7 bases). V was cut by 4 bases and J by 5 bases, with 16 bases left in between. CDR1 is SGHVS, CDR2 FQNEAQ, per germline. CDR3 length: 15 residues.

CDR3 amino acids: CASSEEISEKLFF. Written as DNA, the CDR3 is TGTGCCAGCAGTGAGGAGATCTCCGAAAAACTGTTTTTT. This chain joins TRBV2 and TRBJ1-4; D is unclear. The germline V gene encodes CDR1 SNHLY and CDR2 FYNNEI. This CDR3 contains 13 residues. The ends were cut back, 3 bases at V and 8 bases at J, with 10 bases in the middle.